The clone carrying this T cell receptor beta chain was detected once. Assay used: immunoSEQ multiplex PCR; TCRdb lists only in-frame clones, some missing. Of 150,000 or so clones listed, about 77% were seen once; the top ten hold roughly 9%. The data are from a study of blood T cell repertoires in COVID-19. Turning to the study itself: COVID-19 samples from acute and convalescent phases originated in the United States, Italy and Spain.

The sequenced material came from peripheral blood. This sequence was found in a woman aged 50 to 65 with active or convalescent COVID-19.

CDR3 sequence (DNA): TGTGCCATCAAACTAGCGGGAGGGTACGAGCAGTACTTC. Amino acids: CAIKLAGGYEQYF. The chain carries TRBV10-3 and TRBJ2-7, with 13 bases fitting TRBD2. With 7 bases clipped from V and 4 bases from J, the junction kept 1 base outside the gene matches. The germline V gene has CDR1 ENHRY and CDR2 SYGVKD. This CDR3 has 13 residues.